Described below is a single T cell receptor (beta chain) sequence and its context. This may be a read error, as it is one base from a much larger clone. This sample was taken from a study of regulatory T cells in long-lasting Graves disease. The CDR3 contains 15 residues. The V segment lost 7 bases and the J segment 5 bases; nucleotides outside the gene matches: 8. Looked up from germline, CDR1 is MDHEN and CDR2 is SYDVKM. Time point in this sample: persistent/refractory GD, antithyroid drugs over 5 years with positive TRAb. Making the TCR library involved RNA that had been extracted from PBMCs. In this cohort, patients came from an endocrinology department located in Xi'an, China. Both iRepertoire HTBI primers and Arm-PCR of CDR3 regions were used to build the TCR beta libraries. TCRdb redid the calling of the multiplex PCR reads with MiXCR, one entry per CDR3 protein. The table lists around 300,000 distinct CDR3 sequences, 20% to 25% of them singletons.

This receptor was taken from a female donor with Graves disease. V gene TRBV28 combines with J gene TRBJ2-5; TRBD2 matches 12 bases. The sample consisted of peripheral blood mononuclear cells (PBMCs), taken when the disease was refractory, from a patient treated with antithyroid drugs. CDR3 nucleotide sequence: TGTGCCAGCAACCGGACTAGCGGGAAGGGGGAGACCCAGTACTTC. It specifies CASNRTSGKGETQYF.